The source of this T cell receptor beta chain is a study of blood T cell repertoires in COVID-19. Study-level information: In each case, the material was cDNA or gDNA derived from T cells, B-cell-depleted T cells, or PBMCs.

Per the original data handling: The authors estimated nucleated cell counts from reference gene primer amplification. The protocol was immunoSEQ multiplex PCR, while the TCRdb copy is restricted to in-frame clones and leaves out a portion. The DNA was the basis for D and trimming; V, J and clone size are from that table. The sample records tens of thousands of clones, 90% being singletons. This CDR3 contains 15 residues. Trimming cost V 5 bases and J 2 bases; bases outside gene matches: 7. Germline V gene lookup returns CDR1 MNHEY and CDR2 SVGAGI. Enrolment of Seattle patients took place during active infection, and they were followed longitudinally.

The sequenced material came from peripheral blood. This clonotype was sampled from a man in his fifties with COVID-19, enrolled during active disease. The chain carries TRBV6-5 and TRBJ2-7; 9 bases are a match to TRBD2. The CDR3 sequence: CASSQPGLAAYEQYF. DNA of the CDR3: TGTGCCAGCAGTCAACCGGGACTAGCTGCCTACGAGCAGTACTTC.